What follows are 2 T cell receptor beta chains derived from one specimen sequenced in a study of OX40 agonist ivuxolimab in advanced cancers. The protocol was immunoSEQ multiplex PCR, while the TCRdb copy is restricted to in-frame clones and leaves out a portion. The sample shows about 19,000 clones, roughly 87% of them seen only once. Sequencing was performed on CD4+ or CD8+ T cells sorted from blood, taken in a trial of the OX40 agonist ivuxolimab. The receptors here all came from an adult with an advanced solid tumor such as melanoma, head and neck, liver or kidney cancer.

This chain links TRBV28 with TRBJ2-3, with 7 bases fitting TRBD1. The CDR3 is 14 residues long. CDR1 is MDHEN, CDR2 SYDVKM, per germline. The ends lost 5 bases at V and 4 bases at J; junction bases unmatched: 6. The CDR3 DNA sequence: TGTGCCAGCAGTGCCGACAGGGTGTCAGATACGCAGTATTTT. It encodes CASSADRVSDTQYF.

The V and J genes are TRBV28 and TRBJ1-2; D gene uncertain. The CDR3 extends over 16 amino acids. Germline CDR1 MDHEN, CDR2 SYDVKM. Trimming left V 5 bases short and J 4 bases short, with 20 bases between. The CDR3 loop reads CASSLMMVDSGYGYTF. In DNA form, the CDR3 reads TGTGCCAGCAGTCTTATGATGGTGGACTCGGGCTATGGCTACACCTTC.